A single T cell receptor beta chain is shown here with its context. The target antigen is unknown. Germline CDR1 and CDR2: SGHTA and FQGNSA. Trimming removed 5 bases at V and 0 bases at J, with 11 bases between. CDR3 length: 15 amino acids. This sample stems from a study of shared clonotypes between healthy human individuals. Study-wide results and caveats: Memory subsets generally showed smaller estimated richness than naive subsets did. The generation probabilities recorded for non-shared clonotypes fell below those of clonotypes shared by all four donors.

The method was immunoSEQ multiplex PCR; TCRdb's version includes in-frame clones alone and lacks a portion of them. The sample carries over a million clones, 96% recorded once. The V and J genes are TRBV7-2 and TRBJ1-3; D uncertain. The receptor was isolated from a man aged 30-40 years in good health. Input material: naive CD4+ T cells sorted from blood. The sample's subset: CD45RA+ positively selected. The CDR3 sequence is CASSPGDYSGNTIYF. In nucleotides, the CDR3 is TGTGCCAGCAGCCCCGGGGATTACTCTGGAAACACCATATATTTT.